This TCR beta chain was observed in a study of T cell repertoires in cytomegalovirus infection. Overall study: A matching HLA type, together with CMV infection, was signaled by public TCR beta signatures.

This clonotype was counted at least ten times. Antigen specificity is unknown. TCRdb used MiXCR to reprocess the reads, holding one entry per CDR3 protein. The sample lists over 300,000 distinct CDR3 sequences, roughly 9.5% occurring once. Study results and limitations: Identification of carriers of CMV plus the relevant HLA was performed using cumulative public TCR beta family frequency.

The germline V and J ends were trimmed by 5 bases and 2 bases, with 17 bases remaining between them. Germline V gives CDR1 SGHTA, CDR2 FQGNSA. This CDR3 is built from 16 residues. The genes are TRBV7-2 and TRBJ2-3, with D possibly TRBD1 on 6 matching bases. The sample was PBMCs. This clonotype was sampled from a human donor in good health (CMV status not recorded). Some clones in this sample may be carry-over from other donors' samples. This chain's CDR3 is CASSPMGAVDTDTQYF. The CDR3 DNA is TGTGCCAGCAGCCCCATGGGGGCGGTAGACACAGATACGCAGTATTTT.